The 21 T cell receptor beta chains below come from one sample, sequenced in a study of cytomegalovirus exposure and HLA in healthy donors. The PCR had 60 Vbeta and 13 Jbeta primers. Sequenced by immunoSEQ multiplex PCR; TCRdb stores in-frame clones only, minus some. This repertoire shows 190,000 or so clones, 75% to 85% found once; its top ten account for around 1.6%. The sample taken for sequencing was PBMCs. The receptor source for this set is a girl under 18 in good health and CMV-seropositive.

In its sample, this clone was seen a few times. The rearrangement links TRBV6-5 to TRBJ1-1; D is unclear. The CDR3 consists of 14 residues. The V gene lost 0 bases and the J gene lost 1 base, with 6 bases spanning the gap. Germline V gives CDR1 MNHEY, CDR2 SVGAGI. The CDR3 region has the DNA TGTGCCAGCAGTTACTCCGAGGGGAACACTGAAGCTTTCTTT. Translation: CASSYSEGNTEAFF.

CDR3 DNA: TGTGCCAGCAGTCGGCCAGGGCTTAACTATGGCTACACCTTC. The encoded protein is CASSRPGLNYGYTF. The chain has TRBV2 and TRBJ1-2, with D perhaps matching TRBD1 (5 bases). V was shortened by 5 bases and J by 1 base, with 11 bases between the two germline ends. Germline loops: CDR1 SNHLY, CDR2 FYNNEI. CDR3 length: 14 amino acids.

This chain connects TRBV5-4 to TRBJ2-2; 7 bases line up with TRBD2. V gave up 4 bases and J gave up 7 bases; unmatched junction bases: 4. Germline CDR1 and CDR2: SGHNT and YYREEE (reference sequence). The CDR3 is 13 residues long. In nucleotides, the CDR3 is TGTGCCAGCAGCCGGGAGGTCGACGGGGAGCTGTTTTTT. It is translated as CASSREVDGELFF.

The CDR3 is CAGLARETQYF. In DNA form, the CDR3 reads TGCGCGGGACTAGCTCGAGAGACCCAGTACTTC. The chain employs TRBV20-1 and TRBJ2-5; 9 bases fit TRBD2. CDR3 length: 11 residues. Germline-derived CDR1 and CDR2 are DFQATT and SNEGSKA (reference sequence).

As for this clone: Other nucleotide sequences in the sample specify the same CDR3. The rearrangement joins TRBV25-1 to TRBJ1-2, with D maybe TRBD1 (6 bases). The V end was cut by 8 bases, the J end by 0 bases, with 7 bases between. Germline CDR1 is MGHDK and CDR2 is SYGVNS. The CDR3 covers 12 residues. The DNA of the CDR3 is TGTGCCAGCCGACAGGCTAACTATGGCTACACCTTC. Its protein product is CASRQANYGYTF.

The gene calls are TRBV18 and TRBJ2-1, with TRBD1 as a possible D gene (6 bases). Germline CDR1 KGHSH, CDR2 LQKENI. CDR3 length equals 15 residues. Trimming shortened V by 6 bases and J by 0 bases, and 12 bases separated the two germline ends. The CDR3 DNA follows: TGTGCCAGCTCCTCTGACAGGAACTCCTACAATGAGCAGTTCTTC. Translating it yields CASSSDRNSYNEQFF.

V usage is TRBV4-3 and J usage is TRBJ1-5; unclear D gene. Trimming left V 1 base short and J 5 bases short, with 12 bases between. This CDR3 has 15 amino acids. In germline, CDR1 is LGHNA, CDR2 YSLEER. The CDR3 loop reads CASSQATKRHQPQHF. The CDR3 bases are TGCGCCAGCAGCCAAGCGACAAAACGCCATCAGCCCCAGCATTTT.

The chain recombines TRBV9 with TRBJ2-3; weak D call: TRBD2 (5 bases). CDR1 and CDR2 from the germline V gene are SGDLS and YYNGEE. V dropped 3 bases and J dropped 1 base, with 15 bases sitting between them. This CDR3 has 16 amino acids. This CDR3 is CASSGVSGDGTDTQYF. The CDR3 bases are TGTGCCAGCAGCGGCGTCAGCGGCGATGGCACAGATACGCAGTATTTT.

CDR3 bases: TGTGCCAGCAGCTCGGGACTCCGAAAGGGTGGCAATCAGCCCCAGCATTTT. It encodes CASSSGLRKGGNQPQHF. The J gene is TRBJ1-5, the V gene TRBV5-5, with D maybe TRBD1 (5 bases). The V gene lost 3 bases and the J gene lost 2 bases, with 18 bases spanning the gap. The germline V gene has CDR1 SGHKS and CDR2 YYEKEE (reference sequence). The CDR3 has 17 residues.

The chain uses TRBV5-1 and TRBJ2-1; the D gene is possibly TRBD1 (6 bases). The germline gives CDR1 SGHRS, CDR2 YFSETQ. The CDR3 loop spans 13 amino acids. Trimming removed 4 bases from V and 8 bases from J, with 13 bases in between. DNA for the CDR3: TGCGCCAGCAGCCTAGACAGGTATCATGAGCAGTTCTTC. It yields the protein CASSLDRYHEQFF.

This clone came up a few times. The gene calls are TRBV4-3 and TRBJ2-5; 8 bases match TRBD2. CDR1 is LGHNA and CDR2 is YSLEER in the germline V gene. Trimming at V came to 3 bases and at J to 2 bases, leaving 8 bases not matched to a gene. This CDR3 is 16 amino acids long. In nucleotides, the CDR3 is TGCGCCAGCAGCCAGTCAATAGCGGGGACACAAGAGACCCAGTACTTC. The encoded protein is CASSQSIAGTQETQYF.

The rearrangement links TRBV29-1 to TRBJ2-5, with TRBD1 matching 9 bases. Trimming at V came to 7 bases and at J to 2 bases, leaving 5 bases not matched to a gene. The CDR3 sequence is 13 residues long. Germline V gene lookup returns CDR1 SQVTM and CDR2 ANQGSEA. The chain's CDR3 is CSAPGQGQETQYF. Here the CDR3 DNA reads TGCAGCGCACCGGGACAGGGACAAGAGACCCAGTACTTC.

The chain is built from TRBV4-1 and TRBJ1-1, with a possible D match to TRBD1 (5 bases). Germline V gene sequence: CDR1 MGHRA, CDR2 YSYEKL. The CDR3 spans 14 residues. V was trimmed by 4 bases and J by 3 bases, leaving 12 bases between them. The CDR3 loop reads CASSPRGGDTEAFF. In nucleotides, the CDR3 is TGCGCCAGCAGCCCCCGCGGGGGAGACACTGAAGCTTTCTTT.

About this clone: Other DNA sequences in this sample translate to the same CDR3. The chain links TRBV5-6 to TRBJ1-2, with no clear D. The CDR3 runs to 12 residues. CDR1 SGHDT and CDR2 YYEEEE come from the germline V gene. V lost 0 bases and J 4 bases, leaving 4 bases between the germline ends. For the CDR3, the DNA is TGTGCCAGCAGCTTGGACAGCTATGGCTACACCTTC. As protein: CASSLDSYGYTF.

The rearrangement uses TRBV11-2 and TRBJ2-5; a weak D match, TRBD1 (5 bases). Germline V gives CDR1 SGHAT, CDR2 FQNNGV. The CDR3 consists of 14 residues. Trimming cost V 2 bases and J 5 bases, with 12 bases left between them. CDR3: CASSLSGFRETQYF. The CDR3 nucleotides read TGTGCCAGCAGCTTATCAGGGTTCAGGGAGACCCAGTACTTC.

V is TRBV9 and J is TRBJ2-3; unclear D gene. The germline V and J ends were trimmed by 3 bases and 2 bases, with 4 bases remaining between them. Germline V gives CDR1 SGDLS, CDR2 YYNGEE. The CDR3 length is 12 residues. CDR3 protein: CASSAFTDTQYF. Here the CDR3 DNA reads TGTGCCAGCAGCGCTTTCACAGATACGCAGTATTTT. The full variable domain, with the rest looked up from reference TRBV9 and TRBJ2-3, is DSGVTQTPKHLITATGQRVTLRCSPRSGDLSVYWYQQSLDQGLQFLIQYYNGEERAKGNILERFSAQQFPDLHSELNLSSLELGDSALYFCASSAFTDTQYFGPGTRLTVL.

This clone was seen only once. The chain uses TRBV14 and TRBJ2-2, with D perhaps matching TRBD2 (5 bases). The germline V gene encodes CDR1 SGHDN and CDR2 FVKESK. The CDR3 covers 15 residues. V was cut by 2 bases and J by 6 bases, with 13 bases left in between. CDR3 region: CASSQIKVGAGELFF. As DNA, the CDR3 is TGTGCCAGCAGCCAAATTAAGGTCGGGGCCGGGGAGCTGTTTTTT. Filled out from reference TRBV14 and TRBJ2-2, the complete variable domain reads EAGVTQFPSHSVIEKGQTVTLRCDPISGHDNLYWYRRVMGKEIKFLLHFVKESKQDESGMPNNRFLAERTGGTYSTLKVQPAELEDSGVYFCASSQIKVGAGELFFGEGSRLTVL.

The chain has TRBV9 and TRBJ1-5; D gene unclear. The CDR3 loop spans 14 amino acids. The germline V gene has CDR1 SGDLS and CDR2 YYNGEE. V shed 0 bases and J shed 5 bases, with 9 bases lying between them. CDR3: CASSVGSADQPQHF. The CDR3 nucleotides are TGTGCCAGCAGCGTAGGATCCGCGGATCAGCCCCAGCATTTT.

This clone came up once. This rearrangement joins TRBV11-2 to TRBJ2-1, with TRBD1 matching 8 bases. Per the germline V gene, CDR1 is SGHAT and CDR2 is FQNNGV. This CDR3 is built from 16 residues. J lost 7 bases, V lost 5 bases, and 13 bases had no gene match. This CDR3 is CASSRGQGEYYNEQFF. CDR3 DNA: TGTGCCAGCAGCCGAGGACAGGGCGAATATTATAATGAGCAGTTCTTC.

The chain is built from TRBV2 and TRBJ2-4, with D possibly being TRBD1 (6 bases). The CDR3 is 11 residues long. The germline V gene has CDR1 SNHLY and CDR2 FYNNEI. Trimming took 6 bases from V and 14 from J, leaving 14 bases between them. The CDR3 DNA reads as TGTGCCAGCAGCAGGGACAACCGCAAGTACTTC. Its translation: CASSRDNRKYF. Full variable domain (remainder filled in from reference TRBV2 and TRBJ2-4): EPEVTQTPSHQVTQMGQEVILRCVPISNHLYFYWYRQILGQKVEFLVSFYNNEISEKSEIFDDQFSVERPDGSNFTLKIRSTKLEDSAMYFCASSRDNRKYFGAGTRLSVL.

V gene TRBV2 combines with J gene TRBJ1-2; 8 bases are shared with TRBD1. With 6 bases clipped from V and 1 base from J, the junction kept 1 base outside the gene matches. From germline, CDR1 is SNHLY and CDR2 FYNNEI. There are 13 residues in the CDR3. The DNA of the CDR3 is TGTGCCAGCAGGGGACAGGTTAACTATGGCTACACCTTC. Translating it yields CASRGQVNYGYTF. Looking up the rest from reference TRBV2 and TRBJ1-2 gives the full variable domain: EPEVTQTPSHQVTQMGQEVILRCVPISNHLYFYWYRQILGQKVEFLVSFYNNEISEKSEIFDDQFSVERPDGSNFTLKIRSTKLEDSAMYFCASRGQVNYGYTFGSGTRLTVV.